Shown below are 5 T cell receptor beta chains from a single sample sequenced in a study of somatic mutations in cytotoxic T cells in rheumatoid arthritis. Here immunoSEQ multiplex PCR was the method, and the copy in TCRdb shows in-frame clones only, minus some. The sample contains some 14,000 clones, around four fifths of which appear only once. Sequenced: CD8+ T cells sorted from blood. The receptor set was obtained from an adult with rheumatoid arthritis.

The V and J genes are TRBV6-4 and TRBJ2-3, with a possible D match to TRBD2 (6 bases). CDR1 and CDR2 (germline): MRHNA, SNTAGT. V lost 3 bases, J lost 0 bases, and 10 bases lay in between. The CDR3 consists of 15 residues. This CDR3 is CASSEGLSSTDTQYF. In DNA, the CDR3 is TGTGCCAGCAGTGAGGGACTCTCTAGCACAGATACGCAGTATTTT.

V is TRBV9 and J is TRBJ2-7; TRBD1 agrees at 7 bases. V was pared by 0 bases and J by 2 bases, with 11 bases of the junction left unmatched. From germline, CDR1 is SGDLS and CDR2 YYNGEE. This CDR3 is 17 amino acids long. The CDR3 reads CASSVDSGQVPTYEQYF. CDR3 bases: TGTGCCAGCAGCGTAGATTCCGGACAGGTACCGACCTACGAGCAGTACTTC.

Worth noting for this clone: The same CDR3 arises from other DNA sequences in this sample as well. The CDR3 region is CASSEEVATNEKLFF. The CDR3 DNA follows: TGTGCCAGCAGTGAAGAGGTGGCAACTAATGAAAAACTGTTTTTT. This chain joins TRBV2 and TRBJ1-4; no definite D call. The V end lost 1 base, the J end lost 0 bases, and 6 bases lay between the germline ends. Germline V gene sequence: CDR1 SNHLY, CDR2 FYNNEI. The CDR3 has 15 amino acids. Combining the CDR3 with reference TRBV2 and TRBJ1-4 gives the whole variable domain EPEVTQTPSHQVTQMGQEVILRCVPISNHLYFYWYRQILGQKVEFLVSFYNNEISEKSEIFDDQFSVERPDGSNFTLKIRSTKLEDSAMYFCASSEEVATNEKLFFGSGTQLSVL.

The rearrangement joins TRBV11-3 to TRBJ1-1; D call uncertain. The CDR3 contains 13 residues. The V and J ends lost 5 bases and 3 bases respectively, with 10 bases between them. Germline CDR1 and CDR2: SGHNT and YENEEA. The CDR3 sequence: CASSGRTDTEAFF. For the CDR3, the DNA is TGTGCCAGCAGCGGACGAACGGACACTGAAGCTTTCTTT.

This clone was observed a handful of times. The chain has TRBV10-3 and TRBJ1-1; D remains ambiguous. The V and J ends lost 4 bases and 7 bases respectively, with 7 bases between them. This CDR3 contains 11 residues. Germline values: CDR1 ENHRY, CDR2 SYGVKD. This CDR3 is CAISGQSEAFF. The CDR3 nucleotides read TGTGCCATCAGTGGACAAAGTGAAGCTTTCTTT.